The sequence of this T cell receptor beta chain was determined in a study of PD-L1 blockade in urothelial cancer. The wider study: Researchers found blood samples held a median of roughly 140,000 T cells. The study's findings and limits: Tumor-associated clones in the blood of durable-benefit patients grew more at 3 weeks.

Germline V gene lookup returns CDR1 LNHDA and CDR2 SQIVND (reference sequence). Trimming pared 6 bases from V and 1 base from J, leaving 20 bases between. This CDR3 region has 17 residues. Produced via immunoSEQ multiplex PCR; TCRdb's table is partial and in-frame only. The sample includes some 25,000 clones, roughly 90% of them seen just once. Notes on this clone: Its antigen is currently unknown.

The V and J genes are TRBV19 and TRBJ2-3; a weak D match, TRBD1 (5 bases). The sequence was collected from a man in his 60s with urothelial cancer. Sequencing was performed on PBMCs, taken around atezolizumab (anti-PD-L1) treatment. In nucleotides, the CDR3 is TGTGCCAGTAGCACGCTCAATCCAGGGAAAGGCACAGATACGCAGTATTTT. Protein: CASSTLNPGKGTDTQYF.